This TCR beta chain appears in the sequencing data of a study of OX40 agonist ivuxolimab in advanced cancers. Study information: Aged 23 to 79 with a mean of roughly 63 years, they were almost 85% male. Three patients got partial responses; one had hepatocellular carcinoma and two had cutaneous melanoma.

Study observations and caveats: In general, CD8+ T cells held more expanded clones than CD4+ did, on average. The 0.1-3.0 mg/kg partial responders had among the lowest clonal expansion.

Comments on this clone: What it binds is unknown.

The method was immunoSEQ multiplex PCR; TCRdb's version includes in-frame clones alone and lacks a portion of them. The data contain some 100,000 clones, approximately 90% of them seen just once; the ten biggest clones take up roughly 0.3%. The germline gives CDR1 SGHTA, CDR2 FQGTGA. The CDR3 sequence is 17 residues long. The J segment lost 1 base and the V segment lost 1 base, leaving 8 bases of the junction unmatched. Sequences were derived from CD4+ or CD8+ T cells sorted from blood, sampled in a trial of the OX40 agonist ivuxolimab. The rearrangement uses TRBV7-3 and TRBJ2-5, with 8 bases lining up with TRBD2. The TCR comes from an adult with an advanced solid tumor such as melanoma, head and neck, liver or kidney cancer. CDR3: CASSLKRAGVPQETQYF. CDR3 in DNA: TGTGCCAGCAGCTTAAAGCGAGCGGGAGTACCCCAAGAGACCCAGTACTTC.